Shown below are 3 T cell receptor beta chains from a single sample sequenced in a study of T cells in localized non-small cell lung cancer. Clones were sequenced by immunoSEQ multiplex PCR, and TCRdb holds only the in-frame ones, with some missing. Among fewer than 10,000 clones listed, 44% were seen once. The source was lymph node tissue, collected before any cancer treatment. The receptors derive from a woman aged 35-75 years with stage I lung adenocarcinoma.

DNA of the CDR3: TGTGCCAGCAGTTACTCCGGGACAGGGATCACTGAAGCTTTCTTT. Protein product: CASSYSGTGITEAFF. The chain couples TRBV6-8 to TRBJ1-1; 9 nucleotides agree with TRBD1. J was trimmed by 4 bases and V by 0 bases; bases with no gene match: 3. CDR1 MNHGY and CDR2 SAAAGT come from the germline V gene. CDR3 length: 15 residues.

The chain recombines TRBV19 with TRBJ2-2; perhaps TRBD2 as D (6 bases). Germline CDR1 reads LNHDA; CDR2 reads SQIVND (reference sequence). The CDR3 consists of 16 residues. V was shortened by 0 bases and J by 6 bases, with 14 bases between the two germline ends. CDR3 residues: CASSIDGGRGAGELFF. DNA of the CDR3: TGTGCCAGTAGTATAGATGGTGGGCGGGGAGCCGGGGAGCTGTTTTTT.

V usage is TRBV19 and J usage is TRBJ1-3; D is uncertain. The V gene's germline CDR1 is LNHDA and CDR2 SQIVND (reference sequence). The V end was cut by 10 bases, the J end by 0 bases, with 13 bases between. The length of the CDR3 is 14 residues. The CDR3 sequence: CATSDWSSGNTIYF. DNA of the CDR3: TGTGCCACCTCGGACTGGAGCTCTGGAAACACCATATATTTT.